This T cell receptor beta chain was captured in a study of blood T cell repertoires in COVID-19. Across the study: From the United States, Italy and Spain came samples of acute and convalescent COVID-19.

From germline, CDR1 is KGHDR and CDR2 SFDVKD. The CDR3 totals 14 residues. Trimming at V came to 4 bases and at J to 4 bases, leaving 3 bases not matched to a gene. The data were produced by immunoSEQ multiplex PCR, yet TCRdb's version contains in-frame clones alone and is incomplete. The table has approximately 170,000 clones, roughly four fifths seen once; the top ten hold roughly 12%. The sequence derives from a woman in her forties or fifties with acute or convalescent COVID-19. The sequenced material came from peripheral blood. The chain combines TRBV24-1 with TRBJ1-2; 9 bases align to TRBD1. The chain's CDR3 is CATSDRDRAYGYTF. DNA for the CDR3: TGTGCCACCAGTGACCGGGACAGGGCCTATGGCTACACCTTC.